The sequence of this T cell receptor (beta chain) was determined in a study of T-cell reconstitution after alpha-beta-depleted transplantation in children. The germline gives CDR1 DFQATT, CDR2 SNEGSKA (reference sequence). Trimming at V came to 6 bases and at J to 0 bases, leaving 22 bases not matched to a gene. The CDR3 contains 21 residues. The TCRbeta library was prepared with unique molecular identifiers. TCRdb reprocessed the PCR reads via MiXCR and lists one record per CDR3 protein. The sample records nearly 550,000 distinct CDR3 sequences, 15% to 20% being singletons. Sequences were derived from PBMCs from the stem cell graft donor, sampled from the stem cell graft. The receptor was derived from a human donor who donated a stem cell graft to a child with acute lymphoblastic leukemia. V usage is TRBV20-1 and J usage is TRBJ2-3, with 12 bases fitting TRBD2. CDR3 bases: TGCAGTGCCTGCGGTATCCCTCCCGGGCTAGCGGGAGGGCTGAGCACAGATACGCAGTATTTT. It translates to CSACGIPPGLAGGLSTDTQYF.